Below are 12 T cell receptor beta chains sequenced from a single sample in a study of blood T cell repertoires in COVID-19. Sequenced by immunoSEQ multiplex PCR; TCRdb stores in-frame clones only, minus some. The sample has about 170,000 clones; approximately 90% are singletons. Input material: peripheral blood. The receptors shown here come from a man aged 45-60 years who had recovered from COVID-19.

The chain couples TRBV14 to TRBJ1-4, with TRBD1 matching over 8 bases. Losses at the gene ends were 4 bases for V and 8 bases for J; bases not matched to a gene: 12. The CDR3 runs to 16 residues. Germline V gene lookup returns CDR1 SGHDN and CDR2 FVKESK. CDR3 sequence (DNA): TGTGCCAGCAGCCCGGAGCCAGGCAGGGGGCAGGAAAAACTGTTTTTT. Protein sequence: CASSPEPGRGQEKLFF.

This chain links TRBV25-1 with TRBJ2-2; a possible D gene is TRBD1 (5 bases). This CDR3 is built from 13 residues. V lost 4 bases, J lost 3 bases, and 6 bases lay in between. Germline CDR1 reads MGHDK; CDR2 reads SYGVNS. The CDR3 nucleotides read TGTGCCAGCAGTGCCAGGGACACCGGGGAGCTGTTTTTT. Residues: CASSARDTGELFF.

CDR3 amino acids: CASSHGDRDEQYF. In DNA, the CDR3 is TGTGCCAGCTCTCACGGTGACAGAGACGAGCAGTACTTC. The J gene is TRBJ2-7, the V gene TRBV18, with D perhaps matching TRBD1 (5 bases). V was pared by 6 bases and J by 5 bases, with 14 bases between. Germline V gives CDR1 KGHSH, CDR2 LQKENI. There are 13 residues in the CDR3.

The chain couples TRBV20-1 to TRBJ1-2; 8 bases map to TRBD1. This CDR3 has 11 amino acids. The J segment lost 8 bases and the V segment lost 6 bases, leaving 5 bases of the junction unmatched. CDR1 DFQATT and CDR2 SNEGSKA come from the germline V gene (reference sequence). The chain's CDR3 is CSAKTGEGYTF. CDR3 sequence (DNA): TGCAGTGCCAAGACAGGGGAAGGCTACACCTTC.

The V gene is TRBV28, the J gene TRBJ1-5; 8 bases match TRBD1. Germline CDR1 MDHEN, CDR2 SYDVKM. With V trimmed by 6 bases and J by 4 bases, 5 bases remained unmatched. This CDR3 is built from 14 residues. The CDR3 DNA reads as TGTGCCAGCAGGGGACAGGTAAATAATCAGCCCCAGCATTTT. Translating it yields CASRGQVNNQPQHF.

The chain uses TRBV7-2 and TRBJ2-5, with 9 bases identical to TRBD1. Germline V lookup: CDR1 SGHTA, CDR2 FQGNSA. The CDR3 is made up of 15 amino acids. V trimming: 8 bases; J trimming: 5 bases; junction bases outside the gene matches: 12. The CDR3 DNA is TGTGCCAGCGCCCAACAGGGGGCGCCACGGGAGACCCAGTACTTC. Amino acids: CASAQQGAPRETQYF.

The chain is built from TRBV5-6 and TRBJ1-2, with D maybe TRBD1 (5 bases). Trimming shortened V by 1 base and J by 8 bases, and 9 bases separated the two germline ends. The CDR3 is made up of 12 amino acids. In germline, CDR1 is SGHDT, CDR2 YYEEEE. In DNA form, the CDR3 reads TGTGCCAGCAGCTTGTGGAGGGGAGGCTACACCTTC. Translated, it gives CASSLWRGGYTF. The full variable domain, in which reference TRBV5-6 and TRBJ1-2 provide the parts outside the CDR3, is DAGVTQSPTHLIKTRGQQVTLRCSPKSGHDTVSWYQQALGQGPQFIFQYYEEEERQRGNFPDRFSGHQFPNYSSELNVNALLLGDSALYLCASSLWRGGYTFGSGTRLTVV.

This clone has only a few counts. The V gene is TRBV2, the J gene TRBJ2-7; D is perhaps TRBD2 (6 bases). The V and J ends lost 5 bases and 4 bases respectively, with 12 bases between them. The germline gives CDR1 SNHLY, CDR2 FYNNEI. This CDR3 is built from 13 residues. DNA for the CDR3: TGTGCCAGCAGTAGGGACTTTAGATACGAGCAGTACTTC. Translated, it gives CASSRDFRYEQYF.

This clone was detected only once. The chain couples TRBV9 to TRBJ2-1; 13 nucleotides match TRBD2. V lost 3 bases to trimming and J lost 8 bases; unmatched junction nucleotides: 5. This CDR3 comprises 15 residues. CDR1 and CDR2 (germline): SGDLS, YYNGEE. The CDR3 sequence is CASSAGTSGIYEQFF. CDR3 bases: TGTGCCAGCAGCGCCGGGACTAGCGGGATCTATGAGCAGTTCTTC.

J is TRBJ1-2 and V is TRBV19; no reliable D call. V lost 4 bases and J lost 0, with 6 bases in between. The germline gives CDR1 LNHDA, CDR2 SQIVND (reference sequence). The CDR3 is 13 amino acids. The CDR3 sequence is CASSTRANYGYTF. The CDR3 coding sequence is TGTGCCAGTAGTACACGGGCTAACTATGGCTACACCTTC.

This sequence joins TRBV6-2 or TRBV6-3 and TRBJ1-6; a weak D match, TRBD1 (6 bases). CDR3 length: 16 amino acids. CDR1 is MNHEY, CDR2 SVGEGT, per germline. Trimming left V 2 bases short and J 7 bases short, with 15 bases between. The chain's CDR3 is CASSYGGEPGNSPLHF. Written as DNA, the CDR3 is TGTGCCAGCAGTTACGGGGGCGAGCCGGGAAATTCACCCCTCCACTTT.

This clone was seen a few times. This chain links TRBV11-2 with TRBJ2-2; 11 bases match TRBD1. The germline V gene has CDR1 SGHAT and CDR2 FQNNGV. This CDR3 spans 14 amino acids. Trimming cost V 5 bases and J 8 bases; bases outside gene matches: 4. The CDR3: CASSGGTGGGELFF. CDR3 DNA sequence: TGTGCCAGCAGCGGTGGGACAGGGGGTGGGGAGCTGTTTTTT.